This T cell receptor beta chain was recovered during a study of cytomegalovirus exposure and HLA in healthy donors. Germline V gene sequence: CDR1 MGHRA, CDR2 YSYEKL. V lost 0 bases to trimming and J lost 0 bases, with 13 bases between them. The CDR3 is 17 residues long. Findings of the study overall: TCR beta sequences reportedly predicted most subjects' HLA-A and HLA-B alleles accurately. A later analysis reported that several of the most significant clusters appeared to be linked to common viral pathogens, among them Epstein-Barr virus.

A single count supports this clone. The antigen is undetermined. The PCR used 60 Vbeta and 13 Jbeta primers. Profiled with immunoSEQ multiplex PCR; TCRdb holds only in-frame clones, not every one. This sample carries almost 80,000 clones, 67% of them seen once, and the ten largest clones take around 6.9%. The sample taken for sequencing was PBMCs. This clonotype originated in a woman aged 45-59 years in good health and CMV-seropositive. The chain carries TRBV4-1 and TRBJ2-3; possible D gene TRBD2, 6 bases. The CDR3 DNA reads as TGCGCCAGCAGCCAAGATGGCGGGGCATCTAGCACAGATACGCAGTATTTT. Translation: CASSQDGGASSTDTQYF.